The 30 T cell receptor beta chains below were found in one sample sequenced in a study of T cell responses to AZD1222 COVID-19 vaccine. Using immunoSEQ multiplex PCR, the repertoire was profiled, and TCRdb retains in-frame clones only, with some absent. This table holds more than 150,000 clones, approximately 90% found once. The specimen was peripheral blood, collected 28 days after the second AZD1222 dose. Receptors were obtained from an adult who received the AZD1222 COVID-19 vaccine.

This sequence joins TRBV27 and TRBJ2-7, with TRBD2 identical over 7 bases. With 0 bases clipped from V and 3 bases from J, the junction kept 11 bases outside the gene matches. This CDR3 is 17 amino acids long. Germline assignment: CDR1 MNHEY and CDR2 SMNVEV (reference sequence). CDR3 nucleotide sequence: TGTGCCAGCAGTTTATCGGGAAGTGGGACTATGAACTACGAGCAGTACTTC. It translates to CASSLSGSGTMNYEQYF.

The rearrangement joins TRBV9 to TRBJ2-2; D is uncertain. V was trimmed by 3 bases and J by 0 bases, leaving 9 bases between them. Germline V CDR1 and CDR2: SGDLS, YYNGEE. This CDR3 has 15 amino acids. CDR3 sequence (DNA): TGTGCCAGCAGCGCAGCGTCGACGAACACCGGGGAGCTGTTTTTT. Residues: CASSAASTNTGELFF. Based on the CDR3 plus reference TRBV9 and TRBJ2-2, the full variable domain is DSGVTQTPKHLITATGQRVTLRCSPRSGDLSVYWYQQSLDQGLQFLIQYYNGEERAKGNILERFSAQQFPDLHSELNLSSLELGDSALYFCASSAASTNTGELFFGEGSRLTVL.

Here the CDR3 DNA reads TGTGCCACAATGTCAGGGGGTGTTGGCAATCAGCCCCAGCATTTT. It yields the protein CATMSGGVGNQPQHF. This chain links TRBV28 with TRBJ1-5; 7 nucleotides match TRBD1. CDR3 length: 15 amino acids. Trimming removed 10 bases from V and 2 bases from J; junction bases left unmatched: 11. Germline V gene data show CDR1 as MDHEN and CDR2 as SYDVKM.

The chain carries TRBV5-1 and TRBJ2-1, with D tentatively TRBD2 (5 bases). V lost 3 bases, J lost 7 bases, and 11 bases lay in between. Germline assignment: CDR1 SGHRS and CDR2 YFSETQ. The CDR3 totals 13 residues. This CDR3 is CASSSLTGNEQFF. CDR3 coding DNA: TGCGCCAGCAGCTCCTTAACGGGGAATGAGCAGTTCTTC.

This chain uses TRBV30 with TRBJ1-3; D remains ambiguous. CDR3 size: 13 residues. The germline gives CDR1 GTSNPN, CDR2 SVGIG (reference sequence). The germline V and J ends were trimmed by 4 bases and 2 bases, with 9 bases remaining between them. The CDR3 spells CAWKWGAGNTIYF. The DNA of the CDR3 is TGTGCCTGGAAATGGGGAGCTGGAAACACCATATATTTT. The entire variable domain, with the rest obtained from reference TRBV30 and TRBJ1-3, is as follows: SQTIHQWPATLVQPVGSPLSLECTVEGTSNPNLYWYRQAAGRGLQLLFYSVGIGQISSEVPQNLSASRPQDRQFILSSKKLLLSDSGFYLCAWKWGAGNTIYFGEGSWLTVV.

The J gene is TRBJ2-2, the V gene TRBV11-3; D is perhaps TRBD2 (5 bases). From germline, CDR1 is SGHNT and CDR2 YENEEA. Trimming removed 3 bases from V and 0 bases from J, with 11 bases in between. This CDR3 contains 16 residues. For the CDR3, the DNA is TGTGCCAGCAGCTTCAGCGGATCGACGAACACCGGGGAGCTGTTTTTT. Its translation is CASSFSGSTNTGELFF.

V usage is TRBV29-1 and J usage is TRBJ2-7; D possibly corresponds to TRBD1 (6 bases). V was cut by 3 bases and J by 2 bases, with 11 bases left in between. There are 13 residues in the CDR3. CDR1 SQVTM and CDR2 ANQGSEA come from the germline V gene. The CDR3 nucleotides read TGCAGCGTTGAGGCAGGGGCTACCTACGAGCAGTACTTC. It is translated as CSVEAGATYEQYF.

This clone appeared a single time. V usage is TRBV3-1 (or the pseudogene TRBV3-2) and J usage is TRBJ2-7, with 8 positions matching TRBD1. This CDR3 comprises 16 residues. CDR1 is LGHDT, CDR2 YNNKEL, per germline (reference sequence). J was trimmed by 5 bases and V by 0 bases; bases with no gene match: 9. CDR3 in DNA: TGTGCCAGCAGCCAAGATCCCGGGACAGGTGGCAACGAGCAGTACTTC. It specifies CASSQDPGTGGNEQYF.

The chain carries TRBV28 and TRBJ2-7, with 7 bases fitting TRBD1. Germline CDR1 MDHEN, CDR2 SYDVKM. Unmatched junction bases numbered 19, after V lost 5 bases and J lost 6 bases. The CDR3 contains 17 residues. In nucleotides, the CDR3 is TGTGCCAGCAGTCCCACCGATCAGACGACAGGGTATGGCGAGCAGTACTTC. This gives the protein CASSPTDQTTGYGEQYF.

The chain employs TRBV11-3 and TRBJ2-2; the match to TRBD1 covers 7 bases. The CDR3 is 16 amino acids. The germline V gene encodes CDR1 SGHNT and CDR2 YENEEA. With V trimmed by 2 bases and J by 1 base, 4 bases remained unmatched. CDR3 sequence reads: CASSLTGARNTGELFF. The DNA of the CDR3 is TGTGCCAGCAGCTTAACAGGGGCCAGGAACACCGGGGAGCTGTTTTTT.

The chain is built from TRBV11-2 and TRBJ2-3, with D perhaps matching TRBD1 (6 bases). This CDR3 contains 10 residues. Germline V lookup: CDR1 SGHAT, CDR2 FQNNGV. Trimming took off 8 bases at V and 10 bases at J, with 10 bases between the two ends. CDR3 in amino acids: CASGSGAQYF. In nucleotides, the CDR3 is TGTGCCAGCGGGTCAGGGGCGCAGTATTTT. Drawing the rest from reference TRBV11-2 and TRBJ2-3, the complete variable domain is EAGVAQSPRYKIIEKRQSVAFWCNPISGHATLYWYQQILGQGPKLLIQFQNNGVVDDSQLPKDRFSAERLKGVDSTLKIQPAKLEDSAVYLCASGSGAQYFGPGTRLTVL.

Only one count was recorded for this clone. V gene TRBV7-6 combines with J gene TRBJ1-4, with a weak D call TRBD1 (5 bases). V lost 5 bases and J lost 10, with 14 bases in between. The CDR3 consists of 13 residues. Per the germline V gene, CDR1 is SGHVS and CDR2 is FNYEAQ. This CDR3 is CASSAERGGKLFF. DNA for the CDR3: TGTGCCAGCAGCGCCGAACGGGGGGGAAAACTGTTTTTT.

The chain couples TRBV6-2 or TRBV6-3 to TRBJ1-1; no clear D gene. CDR1 MNHEY and CDR2 SVGEGT come from the germline V gene. The CDR3 sequence is 13 residues long. V shed 5 bases and J shed 1 base, with 8 bases lying between them. The CDR3 sequence: CASSQAENTEAFF. CDR3 bases: TGTGCCAGCAGTCAGGCGGAGAACACTGAAGCTTTCTTT.

The V call is TRBV30, the J call TRBJ1-2, with D perhaps matching TRBD1 (5 bases). The CDR3 contains 12 residues. The V end lost 1 base, the J end lost 5 bases, and 8 bases lay between the germline ends. The germline CDR1 and CDR2 sequences are GTSNPN and SVGIG (reference sequence). In DNA, the CDR3 is TGTGCCTGGAGTGGGGGGTCTTATGGCTACACCTTC. Amino acid sequence: CAWSGGSYGYTF.

Here the CDR3 reads CASSLRDPLSQPQHF. For the CDR3, the DNA is TGTGCCAGCAGTTTACGGGACCCCCTCTCCCAGCCCCAGCATTTT. The rearrangement joins TRBV28 to TRBJ1-5, with D possibly TRBD1 on 5 matching bases. Germline-derived CDR1 and CDR2 are MDHEN and SYDVKM. Trimming took 2 bases from V and 7 from J, leaving 15 bases between them. The CDR3 sequence is 15 residues long.

The CDR3 DNA reads TGTGCCAGCAGCATCCTTCGGACAGGGGGCCTAAGCTCCTACGAGCAGTACTTC. Its protein is CASSILRTGGLSSYEQYF. This chain uses TRBV13 with TRBJ2-7; 11 bases align to TRBD1. J lost 0 bases, V lost 5 bases, and 12 bases had no gene match. CDR3 size: 18 residues. Germline V CDR1 and CDR2: PRHDT, FYEKMQ (reference sequence). The full variable domain, in which reference TRBV13 and TRBJ2-7 provide the parts outside the CDR3, is AAGVIQSPRHLIKEKRETATLKCYPIPRHDTVYWYQQGPGQDPQFLISFYEKMQSDKGSIPDRFSAQQFSDYHSELNMSSLELGDSALYFCASSILRTGGLSSYEQYFGPGTRLTVT.

This clone was detected only once. V gene TRBV4-3 combines with J gene TRBJ2-7; D call uncertain. The V gene lost 2 bases and the J gene lost 6 bases, with 14 bases spanning the gap. The CDR3 runs 14 residues. Per germline, CDR1 LGHNA and CDR2 YSLEER. The CDR3 DNA sequence: TGCGCCAGCAGCCAATCACCCCCTCCCGCCGAGCAGTACTTC. Translating it yields CASSQSPPPAEQYF.

This sequence joins TRBV10-3 and TRBJ2-1, with 11 nucleotides matching TRBD2. The germline V gene has CDR1 ENHRY and CDR2 SYGVKD. This CDR3 spans 14 amino acids. With 8 bases clipped from V and 9 bases from J, the junction kept 9 bases outside the gene matches. The CDR3 is CAIRMTSGMGEQFF. As DNA, the CDR3 is TGTGCCATCCGAATGACTAGCGGGATGGGTGAGCAGTTCTTC.

The CDR3 DNA is TGTGCCAGCAGCTTAGGGCGACAGGAGTACTTC. Translated, it gives CASSLGRQEYF. The rearrangement joins TRBV11-2 to TRBJ2-7; D perhaps matches TRBD1 (6 bases). Trimming stripped 1 base from V and 11 bases from J, with 9 bases between. The CDR3 is 11 amino acids. Germline CDR1 reads SGHAT; CDR2 reads FQNNGV.

The chain is built from TRBV6-4 and TRBJ2-5; D unresolved. Germline V CDR1 and CDR2: MRHNA, SNTAGT. V lost 7 bases and J lost 5, with 2 bases in between. The length of the CDR3 is 9 residues. The CDR3 nucleotides read TGTGCCAGCAAGGAGACCCAGTACTTC. It encodes CASKETQYF.

The chain employs TRBV14 and TRBJ2-7; 8 bases align to TRBD2. V was pared by 1 base and J by 4 bases, with 6 bases of the junction left unmatched. Germline V gene sequence: CDR1 SGHDN, CDR2 FVKESK. The CDR3 has 15 residues. The CDR3 DNA is TGTGCCAGCAGCCAAGCCAGCGGGGGCCTATACGAGCAGTACTTC. It is translated as CASSQASGGLYEQYF.

The chain joins TRBV5-1 to TRBJ1-6, with D unclear. From germline, CDR1 is SGHRS and CDR2 YFSETQ. Trimming stripped 0 bases from V and 7 bases from J, with 8 bases between. The CDR3 is 14 amino acids. CDR3 region: CASSLGNRNSPLHF. In nucleotides, the CDR3 is TGCGCCAGCAGCTTGGGAAATCGGAATTCACCCCTCCACTTT.

This chain links TRBV4-3 with TRBJ2-1; D could derive from TRBD1 or TRBD2 (5 bases each). There are 14 residues in the CDR3. The germline gives CDR1 LGHNA, CDR2 YSLEER. V was pared by 5 bases and J by 2 bases, with 10 bases between. The CDR3: CASSVQGPYNEQFF. The CDR3 coding sequence is TGCGCCAGCAGCGTTCAGGGACCCTACAATGAGCAGTTCTTC.

V is TRBV4-2 and J is TRBJ2-1; TRBD2 matches 9 bases. J gave up 4 bases and V 5 bases, and 6 bases lay outside the gene matches. CDR3 length: 15 residues. The germline V gene has CDR1 LGHNA and CDR2 YNFKEQ. Here the CDR3 reads CASSWGLAAYNEQFF. The CDR3 DNA reads as TGTGCCAGCAGCTGGGGACTAGCCGCTTACAATGAGCAGTTCTTC.

The V call is TRBV11-3, the J call TRBJ2-3; 10 positions agree with TRBD2. Germline V lookup: CDR1 SGHNT, CDR2 YENEEA. This CDR3 spans 17 amino acids. The V and J ends lost 1 base and 0 bases, in that order; junction bases with no gene match: 4. In nucleotides, the CDR3 is TGTGCCAGCAGCTTAGGGACTAGCGGTACTAGCACAGATACGCAGTATTTT. This codes for CASSLGTSGTSTDTQYF.

The chain couples TRBV7-3 to TRBJ2-1, with TRBD2 identical over 9 bases. This CDR3 comprises 15 residues. The germline V gene has CDR1 SGHTA and CDR2 FQGTGA. J gave up 6 bases and V 2 bases, and 5 bases lay outside the gene matches. The CDR3 DNA sequence: TGTGCCAGCAGCTTAGGCGCTAGCGGGGTCAATGAGCAGTTCTTC. Translation: CASSLGASGVNEQFF.

The rearrangement uses TRBV28 and TRBJ1-6; tentatively, D is TRBD1 (5 bases). The V end was cut by 6 bases, the J end by 9 bases, with 15 bases between. This CDR3 spans 14 amino acids. The germline CDR1 and CDR2 sequences are MDHEN and SYDVKM. CDR3 in amino acids: CASSLRELGSPLHF. The CDR3 region has the DNA TGTGCCAGCAGCCTCAGGGAACTAGGTTCACCCCTCCACTTT.

The CDR3 region has the DNA TGTGCCAGCAGCTTAGGAGGGAGTTTAGAGACCCAGTACTTC. Its protein is CASSLGGSLETQYF. This chain joins TRBV7-6 and TRBJ2-5, with a weak D call TRBD2 (5 bases). The germline V gene has CDR1 SGHVS and CDR2 FNYEAQ. The CDR3 consists of 14 residues. The V and J ends lost 1 base and 4 bases respectively, with 10 bases between them.

The genes are TRBV7-3 and TRBJ2-2, with D possibly matching TRBD2 (5 bases). Germline CDR1 SGHTA, CDR2 FQGTGA. Deletions cut 3 bases from V and 6 bases from J, with 8 bases between. There are 13 residues in the CDR3. The CDR3 region has the DNA TGTGCCAGCAGCTTCGGAGGTCCCGGGGAGCTGTTTTTT. Translating gives CASSFGGPGELFF.

The V and J genes are TRBV28 and TRBJ2-7; 10 bases map to TRBD1. CDR3 length equals 16 residues. J gave up 2 bases and V 5 bases, and 9 bases lay outside the gene matches. Per the germline V gene, CDR1 is MDHEN and CDR2 is SYDVKM. The DNA for the CDR3 is TGTGCCAGCAGTGCCCGGGACAGGGGCGACGCCTACGAGCAGTACTTC. Translated, it gives CASSARDRGDAYEQYF. Together with reference TRBV28 and TRBJ2-7, the CDR3 gives the full variable domain: DVKVTQSSRYLVKRTGEKVFLECVQDMDHENMFWYRQDPGLGLRLIYFSYDVKMKEKGDIPEGYSVSREKKERFSLILESASTNQTSMYLCASSARDRGDAYEQYFGPGTRLTVT.